Below, 8 T cell receptor beta chains from the same sample are listed, as sequenced in a study of T-cell memory formation after mild COVID-19. TCRdb reprocessed the 5' RACE reads with MiXCR, giving one entry per CDR3 protein. Found here are about 180,000 distinct CDR3 sequences, 15% to 20% of them singletons; the top ten hold roughly 3.7%. Material for sequencing was PBMCs or a T cell subset sorted from them (not recorded which). The receptor source for this set is a young man who had mild COVID-19 (a few samples of this study predate the infection). Cell type and time point are not known.

The rearrangement links TRBV7-9 to TRBJ2-6, with a tentative D call TRBD2 (5 bases). Germline V lookup: CDR1 SEHNR, CDR2 FQNEAQ (reference sequence). V lost 0 bases to trimming and J lost 0 bases, with 9 bases between them. This CDR3 contains 17 residues. For the CDR3, the DNA is TGTGCCAGCAGCTTAGCAGGGAGCCACTCTGGGGCCAACGTCCTGACTTTC. Its translation is CASSLAGSHSGANVLTF.

This clonotype was counted only a few times. The chain employs TRBV5-1 and TRBJ1-4; 9 nucleotides align to TRBD1. V was clipped by 0 bases and J by 2 bases; unmatched bases: 2. This CDR3 is built from 16 residues. Germline CDR1 reads SGHRS; CDR2 reads YFSETQ. In DNA, the CDR3 is TGCGCCAGCAGCTTGGCCGGGACAGGGACTAATGAAAAACTGTTTTTT. This gives the protein CASSLAGTGTNEKLFF.

This clonotype came up a few times. The CDR3, as DNA: TGTGCCAGCAGCAGGACAGATAACTATGGCTACACCTTC. It translates to CASSRTDNYGYTF. The chain has TRBV19 and TRBJ1-2; a possible D gene is TRBD1 (6 bases). Germline CDR1 reads LNHDA; CDR2 reads SQIVND (reference sequence). The V end lost 9 bases, the J end lost 1 base, and 12 bases lay between the germline ends. The CDR3 totals 13 residues.

This clonotype was counted between two and nine times. The genes are TRBV6-2 or TRBV6-3 and TRBJ2-2; tentative D call: TRBD2 (7 bases). The CDR3 is made up of 13 amino acids. The V gene lost 7 bases and the J gene lost 6 bases, with 12 bases spanning the gap. Per the germline V gene, CDR1 is MNHEY and CDR2 is SVGEGT. Here the CDR3 DNA reads TGTGCCAGCAACCAAGGGGGGGCCGGGGAGCTGTTTTTT. This codes for CASNQGGAGELFF.

There are a few counts of this clonotype. The CDR3 reads CAISESLGSPGANVLTF. CDR3 in DNA: TGTGCCATCAGTGAGTCGCTGGGATCGCCTGGGGCCAACGTCCTGACTTTC. This chain connects TRBV10-3 to TRBJ2-6; D unresolved. Per the germline V gene, CDR1 is ENHRY and CDR2 is SYGVKD. There are 17 residues in the CDR3. Trimming cost V 0 bases and J 2 bases, with 11 bases left between them.

This chain uses TRBV12-3 or TRBV12-4 with TRBJ1-2, with a weak D call TRBD1 (5 bases). This CDR3 contains 14 residues. The V end lost 1 base, the J end lost 7 bases, and 13 bases lay between the germline ends. The CDR3 DNA reads TGTGCCAGCAGTTTAGTTCGCCAGGGAGGTGGCTACACCTTC. Protein sequence: CASSLVRQGGGYTF.

J is TRBJ1-1 and V is TRBV6-6, with no clear D. V lost 6 bases to trimming and J lost 6 bases, with 11 bases between them. Germline loops: CDR1 MNHNY, CDR2 SVGAGI (reference sequence). This CDR3 region has 12 residues. The CDR3 DNA reads TGTGCCAGCAGATGGAGTGGCCCTGAAGCTTTCTTT. Residues: CASRWSGPEAFF.

V and J are TRBV6-6 and TRBJ1-2, with 8 bases that match TRBD1. In germline, CDR1 is MNHNY, CDR2 SVGAGI (reference sequence). V dropped 3 bases and J dropped 2; count of bases not matched to a gene: 5. The CDR3 spans 15 residues. CDR3 amino acids: CASSYSNRGNYGYTF. The CDR3 DNA reads TGTGCCAGCAGTTATTCGAACAGGGGGAACTATGGCTACACCTTC.